A single sample is the source of the 17 T cell receptor beta chains below, sequenced in a study of identical twins. Each CDR3 protein is one row after TCRdb ran MiXCR on the 5' RACE reads. The table records 420,000 or so distinct CDR3 sequences, less than 20% of them present only once. The specimen sequenced was naive T cells sorted from blood. These receptors were taken from a man aged 45 to 65 in good health.

V usage is TRBV20-1 and J usage is TRBJ1-2, with D possibly being TRBD1 (5 bases). Between the trimmed V and J ends, which lost 0 bases and 4 bases, there was a span of 9 bases. The CDR3 is 13 residues long. Per the germline V gene, CDR1 is DFQATT and CDR2 is SNEGSKA (reference sequence). CDR3 bases: TGCAGTGCTAGAGATCGGGGCGGCTATGGCTACACCTTC. Translating gives CSARDRGGYGYTF.

This clonotype has at least ten counts. V gene TRBV20-1 combines with J gene TRBJ2-7; TRBD2 matches at 7 bases. Germline trimming cut 5 bases from V and 5 bases from J; bases unmatched to any gene: 12. The CDR3 has 14 amino acids. CDR1 and CDR2 (germline): DFQATT, SNEGSKA (reference sequence). The CDR3: CSARRGSGVNEQYF. In DNA form, the CDR3 reads TGCAGTGCTCGGCGGGGGAGCGGGGTCAACGAGCAGTACTTC.

J is TRBJ2-7 and V is TRBV15; tentatively, D is TRBD2 (6 bases). V shed 5 bases and J shed 7 bases, with 18 bases lying between them. The CDR3 covers 14 residues. CDR1 is LNHNV and CDR2 is YYDKDF in the germline V gene (reference sequence). The CDR3 loop is CATSDQRRGTEQYF. The CDR3 coding sequence is TGTGCCACCAGCGACCAGCGGCGGGGTACGGAGCAGTACTTC.

This clonotype was detected only a few times. The genes are TRBV20-1 and TRBJ1-5; D is uncertain. Per the germline V gene, CDR1 is DFQATT and CDR2 is SNEGSKA (reference sequence). The CDR3 totals 18 residues. V was clipped by 3 bases and J by 4 bases, with 25 bases between them. The CDR3 protein is CSASRPVLLSAGNQPQHF. The CDR3 DNA sequence: TGCAGTGCTAGTCGCCCGGTGCTCCTCTCCGCGGGGAATCAGCCCCAGCATTTT.

This clonotype has a count of ten or more. This chain uses TRBV6-1 with TRBJ1-1, with D tentatively TRBD1 (6 bases). CDR3 length equals 13 residues. From germline, CDR1 is MNHNS and CDR2 SASEGT. Trimming took 6 bases from V and 1 from J, leaving 9 bases between them. The CDR3, as DNA: TGTGCCAGCAGGAAGGGGGAGAACACTGAAGCTTTCTTT. It translates to CASRKGENTEAFF.

Only a few counts were recorded for this clonotype. This chain connects TRBV29-1 to TRBJ1-1, with 7 bases that match TRBD1. CDR3 length equals 12 residues. The germline V gene has CDR1 SQVTM and CDR2 ANQGSEA. The CDR3 DNA reads TGCATCGGGAGGGGGCGCGACACTGAAGCTTTCTTT. It translates to CIGRGRDTEAFF. Full variable domain (outside the CDR3, taken from reference TRBV29-1 and TRBJ1-1): SAVISQKPSRDICQRGTSLTIQCQVDSQVTMMFWYRQQPGQSLTLIATANQGSEATYESGFVIDKFPISRPNLTFSTLTVSNMSPEDSSIYLCIGRGRDTEAFFGQGTRLTVV.

This clonotype was picked up a small number of times. As DNA, the CDR3 is TGTGCCAGCAGTTTCGAGGGCTCCGGCTACACCTTC. Translating gives CASSFEGSGYTF. V and J are TRBV12-3 or TRBV12-4 and TRBJ1-2; D is uncertain. The CDR3 has 12 amino acids. The V and J ends lost 3 bases and 8 bases respectively, with 10 bases between them.

This clonotype was seen ten or more times. This chain joins TRBV5-5 and TRBJ2-3; TRBD2 aligns across 7 bases. Germline V gene data show CDR1 as SGHKS and CDR2 as YYEKEE (reference sequence). The CDR3 runs 16 residues. Trimming at V came to 5 bases and at J to 0 bases, leaving 9 bases not matched to a gene. CDR3 sequence reads: CASSPRGVASTDTQYF. In nucleotides, the CDR3 is TGTGCCAGCAGTCCCCGGGGGGTAGCTAGCACAGATACGCAGTATTTT.

In this sample, this clonotype turned up many times. The V call is TRBV12-3 or TRBV12-4, the J call TRBJ2-2; 9 bases are a match to TRBD1. The CDR3 has 20 amino acids. Losses at the gene ends were 6 bases for V and 5 bases for J; bases not matched to a gene: 22. CDR3 in DNA: TGTGCCAGCAGCCTCTCATACCTCCTTTTTACAGGGGGCGGAACCGGGGAGCTGTTTTTT. Amino acid sequence: CASSLSYLLFTGGGTGELFF.

This chain connects TRBV5-1 to TRBJ2-7; no reliable D call. V shed 3 bases and J shed 7 bases, with 11 bases lying between them. The CDR3 consists of 12 residues. Germline V gives CDR1 SGHRS, CDR2 YFSETQ. CDR3 amino acids: CASSSSSSEQYF. Here the CDR3 DNA reads TGCGCCAGCAGCTCCTCCTCCTCTGAGCAGTACTTC.

This rearrangement joins TRBV7-2 to TRBJ2-2; 9 nucleotides match TRBD1. This CDR3 comprises 15 residues. Trimming at V came to 4 bases and at J to 7 bases, leaving 7 bases not matched to a gene. The germline V gene encodes CDR1 SGHTA and CDR2 FQGNSA. The DNA for the CDR3 is TGTGCCAGCAGCTCCGCCGGGACAGGGAACGGGGAGCTGTTTTTT. It yields the protein CASSSAGTGNGELFF.

The chain has TRBV2 and TRBJ2-1; 7 nucleotides line up with TRBD2. After removal of 1 base from V and 4 bases from J, the junction contained 10 bases not matched to a gene. CDR3 length: 17 amino acids. Germline V gene sequence: CDR1 SNHLY, CDR2 FYNNEI. The CDR3: CASSEGAGGGGYNEQFF. The CDR3 nucleotides read TGTGCCAGCAGTGAAGGGGCTGGCGGGGGAGGATACAATGAGCAGTTCTTC.

This clonotype was detected only a few times. The V and J genes are TRBV12-3 or TRBV12-4 and TRBJ1-1, with no clear D. Trimming removed 6 bases from V and 0 bases from J, with 11 bases in between. The CDR3 consists of 14 residues. CDR3 region: CASSGRVMNTEAFF. The CDR3 region has the DNA TGTGCCAGCAGCGGTCGGGTGATGAACACTGAAGCTTTCTTT.

The chain recombines TRBV11-2 with TRBJ2-7, with unresolved D. The length of the CDR3 is 15 residues. Between the trimmed V and J ends, which lost 0 bases and 6 bases, there was a span of 15 bases. The germline gives CDR1 SGHAT, CDR2 FQNNGV. Here the CDR3 reads CASSLDFGVSGEQYF. The CDR3 nucleotides are TGTGCCAGCAGCTTAGATTTTGGGGTCTCAGGCGAGCAGTACTTC. Full variable domain (missing parts from reference TRBV11-2 and TRBJ2-7): EAGVAQSPRYKIIEKRQSVAFWCNPISGHATLYWYQQILGQGPKLLIQFQNNGVVDDSQLPKDRFSAERLKGVDSTLKIQPAKLEDSAVYLCASSLDFGVSGEQYFGPGTRLTVT.

The genes are TRBV27 and TRBJ2-2; no firm D call. CDR1 MNHEY and CDR2 SMNVEV come from the germline V gene (reference sequence). The CDR3 spans 17 residues. Trimming stripped 3 bases from V and 7 bases from J, with 21 bases between. The CDR3 DNA sequence: TGTGCCAGCAGTTTGGGCGTCGGACCCTATTCACTCGGGGAGCTGTTTTTT. Protein: CASSLGVGPYSLGELFF.

The chain is built from TRBV7-2 and TRBJ2-3; 12 bases map to TRBD2. The CDR3 runs to 15 residues. With 6 bases clipped from V and 6 bases from J, the junction kept 7 bases outside the gene matches. Germline V lookup: CDR1 SGHTA, CDR2 FQGNSA. The chain's CDR3 is CASSLAGGLLDTQYF. CDR3 in DNA: TGTGCCAGCAGTCTAGCGGGAGGGCTGCTGGATACGCAGTATTTT.

This rearrangement joins TRBV6-5 to TRBJ2-2; 8 nucleotides line up with TRBD1. After removal of 1 base from V and 3 bases from J, the junction contained 10 bases not matched to a gene. CDR3 length equals 18 residues. CDR1 and CDR2 from the germline V gene are MNHEY and SVGAGI. Written as DNA, the CDR3 is TGTGCCAGCAGTTACTTCTGGGCAGGGGGCCGGTACACCGGGGAGCTGTTTTTT. It is translated as CASSYFWAGGRYTGELFF.